The 25 T cell receptor beta chains listed next were all sequenced from one sample in a study of T cells in Graves' hyperthyroidism and ophthalmopathy. What was amplified from RNA transcripts were TCR beta CDR3 regions. Using the HTBI primer set, a first-round RT-PCR was run on the TCR CDR3. TCRdb re-analysed the multiplex PCR reads in MiXCR, keeping a single row per CDR3 protein. The sample holds under 300,000 distinct CDR3 sequences, about 20% seen once. The material sequenced was blood. The source is a man aged 30 to 39 with Graves' ophthalmopathy.

V is TRBV11-3 and J is TRBJ2-5, with 12 nucleotides matching TRBD2. Germline CDR1 reads SGHNT; CDR2 reads YENEEA. The CDR3 is 16 residues long. V was clipped by 3 bases and J by 1 base; unmatched bases: 3. The CDR3 reads CASSFGLAGTQETQYF. For the CDR3, the DNA is TGTGCCAGCAGCTTTGGACTAGCGGGAACCCAAGAGACCCAGTACTTC.

In this sample, this clonotype turned up many times. This sequence joins TRBV13 and TRBJ2-7, with a weak D call TRBD1 (6 bases). V gave up 2 bases and J gave up 2 bases, with 7 bases separating them. Germline CDR1 is PRHDT and CDR2 is FYEKMQ (reference sequence). The CDR3 sequence is 13 residues long. The CDR3 loop is CASSLTGTYEQYF. As DNA, the CDR3 is TGTGCCAGCAGCTTAACAGGGACCTACGAGCAGTACTTC.

This clonotype occurred a few times. CDR3 sequence reads: CSARDQGQGYTF. CDR3 nucleotide sequence: TGCAGTGCTAGAGACCAGGGCCAAGGCTACACCTTC. The chain carries TRBV20-1 and TRBJ1-2, with a tentative D call TRBD1 (5 bases). The CDR3 consists of 12 residues. Trimming cost V 0 bases and J 8 bases, with 10 bases left between them. CDR1 DFQATT and CDR2 SNEGSKA come from the germline V gene (reference sequence).

The gene calls are TRBV19 and TRBJ2-1, with 11 bases identical to TRBD2. Trimming took 2 bases from V and 6 from J; bases not matched to a gene: 3. Germline V gives CDR1 LNHDA, CDR2 SQIVND (reference sequence). The CDR3 consists of 15 residues. The CDR3 here is CASSIIAGGPNEQFF. DNA for the CDR3: TGTGCCAGTAGTATAATAGCGGGAGGGCCCAATGAGCAGTTCTTC.

The chain is built from TRBV4-1 and TRBJ1-4, with D tentatively TRBD1 (6 bases). V was clipped by 4 bases and J by 4 bases, with 10 bases between them. CDR1 and CDR2 from the germline V gene are MGHRA and YSYEKL. This CDR3 is built from 14 residues. The CDR3 reads CASSRGTNNEKLFF. Here the CDR3 DNA reads TGCGCCAGCAGCCGCGGGACAAATAATGAAAAACTGTTTTTT.

In its sample, this clonotype was seen many times. This chain joins TRBV20-1 and TRBJ1-5, with D perhaps TRBD1 (6 bases). The germline CDR1 and CDR2 sequences are DFQATT and SNEGSKA (reference sequence). CDR3 length: 13 residues. V was shortened by 6 bases and J by 7 bases, with 16 bases between the two germline ends. CDR3 in DNA: TGCAGTGCCCGAACTCACAGGGACCAGCCCCAGCATTTT. This gives the protein CSARTHRDQPQHF.

This clonotype has more than one count but fewer than ten. This rearrangement joins TRBV10-3 to TRBJ2-7, with 7 bases matching TRBD2. The CDR3 is made up of 13 amino acids. Looked up from germline, CDR1 is ENHRY and CDR2 is SYGVKD. J was trimmed by 3 bases and V by 10 bases; bases with no gene match: 9. The CDR3: CATEGGSLYEQYF. The CDR3 DNA sequence: TGTGCCACAGAGGGCGGGAGTCTCTACGAGCAGTACTTC.

The chain has TRBV20-1 and TRBJ2-3; perhaps TRBD2 as D (5 bases). With 0 bases removed from V and 6 bases from J, the gap between germline ends came to 16 bases. This CDR3 contains 15 residues. Germline V CDR1 and CDR2: DFQATT, SNEGSKA (reference sequence). CDR3 sequence: CSARDLRGQDDTQYF. In DNA, the CDR3 is TGCAGTGCTAGAGATCTCCGGGGTCAGGATGATACGCAGTATTTT.

This clonotype was counted many times. The rearrangement uses TRBV7-2 and TRBJ2-3; D unclear. Germline V CDR1 and CDR2: SGHTA, FQGNSA. This CDR3 has 13 amino acids. The V end lost 5 bases, the J end lost 2 bases, and 8 bases lay between the germline ends. CDR3 bases: TGTGCCAGCAGCAACCCGGCCACAGATACGCAGTATTTT. Residues: CASSNPATDTQYF.

This clonotype was detected only a few times. The chain employs TRBV5-6 and TRBJ2-4; TRBD1 is a possible D gene (5 bases). CDR1 is SGHDT, CDR2 YYEEEE, per germline. CDR3 length: 12 amino acids. V gave up 7 bases and J gave up 7 bases, with 12 bases separating them. CDR3 bases: TGTGCCAGCCAAAGGGGTTCGAACATTCAGTACTTC. Protein product: CASQRGSNIQYF.

This clonotype was detected ten times or more. The gene calls are TRBV7-9 and TRBJ2-5; either TRBD1 or TRBD2 may fit D (5 bases each). There are 14 residues in the CDR3. The germline V gene has CDR1 SEHNR and CDR2 FQNEAQ (reference sequence). V lost 5 bases and J 2 bases, leaving 12 bases between the germline ends. This CDR3 reads CASSPSGRQETQYF. Written as DNA, the CDR3 is TGTGCCAGCAGCCCCTCGGGACGGCAAGAGACCCAGTACTTC. The complete variable domain, with remaining parts taken from reference TRBV7-9 and TRBJ2-5, reads DTGVSQNPRHKITKRGQNVTFRCDPISEHNRLYWYRQTLGQGPEFLTYFQNEAQLEKSRLLSDRFSAERPKGSFSTLEIQRTEQGDSAMYLCASSPSGRQETQYFGPGTRLLVL.

The V call is TRBV5-4, the J call TRBJ1-5; no clear D. Deletions cut 3 bases from V and 0 bases from J, with 13 bases between. Germline lookup yields CDR1 SGHNT and CDR2 YYREEE (reference sequence). The CDR3 runs 16 residues. The chain's CDR3 is CASSSSGDPSNQPQHF. CDR3 in DNA: TGTGCCAGCAGCTCTTCTGGTGACCCTAGCAATCAGCCCCAGCATTTT. Based on the CDR3 plus reference TRBV5-4 and TRBJ1-5, the full variable domain is ETGVTQSPTHLIKTRGQQVTLRCSSQSGHNTVSWYQQALGQGPQFIFQYYREEENGRGNFPPRFSGLQFPNYSSELNVNALELDDSALYLCASSSSGDPSNQPQHFGDGTRLSIL.

This clonotype showed up just a few times. The chain joins TRBV12-5 to TRBJ1-1; D unclear. The CDR3 extends over 11 amino acids. Germline V gene sequence: CDR1 LGHNT, CDR2 FRNRAP. Trimming shortened V by 6 bases and J by 11 bases, and 13 bases separated the two germline ends. CDR3 in amino acids: CASGSSERAFF. The DNA of the CDR3 is TGTGCTAGTGGCTCCTCGGAGCGCGCTTTCTTT.

The chain couples TRBV7-9 to TRBJ2-5; 7 bases line up with TRBD1. The CDR3 sequence is 14 residues long. V dropped 5 bases and J dropped 5; count of bases not matched to a gene: 8. CDR1 SEHNR and CDR2 FQNEAQ come from the germline V gene (reference sequence). The CDR3 reads CASSLTRGKETQYF. CDR3 coding DNA: TGTGCCAGCAGCCTAACCAGGGGGAAGGAGACCCAGTACTTC.

The chain links TRBV7-9 to TRBJ1-4, with D hard to call. The CDR3 loop spans 11 amino acids. V lost 7 bases and J lost 5, with 5 bases in between. The germline V gene has CDR1 SEHNR and CDR2 FQNEAQ (reference sequence). The CDR3 sequence: CASTGNEKLFF. The CDR3 nucleotides read TGTGCCAGCACGGGAAATGAAAAACTGTTTTTT.

This clonotype was picked up a small number of times. The CDR3 nucleotides are TGTGCCAGCACCGTTCAGGGGAAGGCAGATACGCAGTATTTT. Protein sequence: CASTVQGKADTQYF. The chain has TRBV12-3 or TRBV12-4 and TRBJ2-3; D possibly corresponds to TRBD1 (6 bases). V lost 7 bases and J 4 bases, leaving 15 bases between the germline ends. The length of the CDR3 is 14 residues.

The gene calls are TRBV10-3 and TRBJ2-5; 8 positions match TRBD2. J lost 5 bases, V lost 11 bases, and 16 bases had no gene match. CDR1 and CDR2 from the germline V gene are ENHRY and SYGVKD. This CDR3 spans 15 amino acids. In nucleotides, the CDR3 is TGTGCCGCGTCGCGGAGCGGGGGCTTGGGGGAGACCCAGTACTTC. As protein: CAASRSGGLGETQYF.

Here the CDR3 DNA reads TGCAGCGTTGAGACCCGGGTCTCTGAAGCTTTCTTT. Its translation: CSVETRVSEAFF. V is TRBV29-1 and J is TRBJ1-1; D gene uncertain. V was clipped by 3 bases and J by 6 bases, with 11 bases between them. The CDR3 runs 12 residues. Germline V gives CDR1 SQVTM, CDR2 ANQGSEA.

The chain couples TRBV11-3 to TRBJ2-4; 9 bases line up with TRBD1. CDR3 length: 14 residues. CDR1 and CDR2 from the germline V gene are SGHNT and YENEEA. With V trimmed by 7 bases and J by 5 bases, 6 bases remained unmatched. The CDR3 is CASNRGHSENIQYF. The DNA for the CDR3 is TGTGCCAGCAACAGGGGGCATTCCGAAAACATTCAGTACTTC.

V and J are TRBV24-1 and TRBJ2-1; D unclear. The V end was cut by 5 bases, the J end by 8 bases, with 12 bases between. The CDR3 is 13 residues long. Per germline, CDR1 KGHDR and CDR2 SFDVKD. CDR3 sequence (DNA): TGTGCCACCAGTGGGCAGGATCGCCATGAGCAGTTCTTC. Translated: CATSGQDRHEQFF.

The chain couples TRBV6-1 to TRBJ2-7; 12 bases line up with TRBD2. The V and J ends lost 7 bases and 4 bases, in that order; junction bases with no gene match: 14. CDR3 length equals 17 residues. The germline V gene has CDR1 MNHNS and CDR2 SASEGT. CDR3 nucleotide sequence: TGTGCCAGCACTAAGGCGCCTAGCGGGAGGGCCGGGTACGAGCAGTACTTC. Encoded protein: CASTKAPSGRAGYEQYF.

J is TRBJ2-7 and V is TRBV5-1; TRBD1 matches at 12 bases. CDR1 is SGHRS and CDR2 is YFSETQ in the germline V gene. The CDR3 is made up of 15 amino acids. Germline trimming cut 3 bases from V and 4 bases from J; bases unmatched to any gene: 5. The CDR3: CASSSGTGGSYEQYF. The CDR3, as DNA: TGCGCCAGCAGCTCGGGGACAGGGGGCTCGTACGAGCAGTACTTC.

The V gene is TRBV9, the J gene TRBJ2-2; D remains ambiguous. V dropped 0 bases and J dropped 8 bases, with 11 bases sitting between them. Germline-derived CDR1 and CDR2 are SGDLS and YYNGEE. CDR3 length equals 14 residues. The CDR3 here is CASSVEDQSGELFF. In nucleotides, the CDR3 is TGTGCCAGCAGCGTAGAGGATCAATCTGGGGAGCTGTTTTTT.

This rearrangement joins TRBV20-1 to TRBJ2-5; 9 bases align to TRBD2. With V trimmed by 3 bases and J by 4 bases, 6 bases remained unmatched. Germline CDR1 DFQATT, CDR2 SNEGSKA (reference sequence). The length of the CDR3 is 14 residues. CDR3 sequence: CSARNVAGVETQYF. Written as DNA, the CDR3 is TGCAGTGCTAGGAACGTAGCGGGAGTAGAGACCCAGTACTTC.

This clonotype appeared many times. This chain joins TRBV12-3 or TRBV12-4 and TRBJ2-2; possible D gene TRBD2, 5 bases. Trimming took 2 bases from V and 6 from J, leaving 7 bases between them. This CDR3 is built from 13 residues. Here the CDR3 reads CASSLRGSGELFF. The CDR3 DNA follows: TGTGCCAGCAGTTTAAGAGGGTCCGGGGAGCTGTTTTTT.